This T cell receptor beta chain was observed in a study of cytomegalovirus exposure and HLA in healthy donors. Study-level background: HLA-typed donors were the source of 83 million or so unique TCRs held in an early data release. Study-wide results and caveats: When analyzed later, the rates of TCR association showed variation by HLA locus, with DRB1 the most and HLA-C the fewest. In a later analysis, 16,951 TCR beta sequences were associated with HLA alleles at 0.05 false discovery rate.

The PCR ran on 60 Vbeta and 13 Jbeta primers. Clones were sequenced by immunoSEQ multiplex PCR, and TCRdb holds only the in-frame ones, with some missing. This listing includes some 200,000 clones. CDR1 SGHDT and CDR2 YYEEEE come from the germline V gene. The ends lost 2 bases at V and 4 bases at J; junction bases unmatched: 5. The length of the CDR3 is 15 residues. About this clone itself: Its specificity is unknown.

The sequenced sample consisted of PBMCs. The sequence was obtained from a woman between 18 and 30 years old in good health and CMV-seropositive. The V and J genes are TRBV5-6 and TRBJ1-4, with 7 bases lining up with TRBD1. The CDR3 region is CASSFYDRVNEKLFF. For the CDR3, the DNA is TGTGCCAGCAGCTTCTACGACAGGGTTAATGAAAAACTGTTTTTT.